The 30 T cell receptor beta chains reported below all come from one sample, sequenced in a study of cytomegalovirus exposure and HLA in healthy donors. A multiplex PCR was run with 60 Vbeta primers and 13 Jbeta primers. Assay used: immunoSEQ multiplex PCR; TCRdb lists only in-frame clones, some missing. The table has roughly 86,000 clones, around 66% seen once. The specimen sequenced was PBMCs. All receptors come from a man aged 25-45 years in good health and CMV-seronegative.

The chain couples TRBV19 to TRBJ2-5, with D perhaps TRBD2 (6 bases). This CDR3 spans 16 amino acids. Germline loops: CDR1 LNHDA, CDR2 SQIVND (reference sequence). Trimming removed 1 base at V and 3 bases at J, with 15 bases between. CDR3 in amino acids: CASSIGGGVREETQYF. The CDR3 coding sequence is TGTGCCAGTAGTATAGGCGGCGGGGTTCGGGAAGAGACCCAGTACTTC.

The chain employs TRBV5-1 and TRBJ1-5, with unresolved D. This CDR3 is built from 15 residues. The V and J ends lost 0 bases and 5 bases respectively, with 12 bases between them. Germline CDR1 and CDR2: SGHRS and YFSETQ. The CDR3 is CASSLESGGYQPQHF. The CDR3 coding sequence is TGCGCCAGCAGCTTGGAATCGGGTGGATATCAGCCCCAGCATTTT.

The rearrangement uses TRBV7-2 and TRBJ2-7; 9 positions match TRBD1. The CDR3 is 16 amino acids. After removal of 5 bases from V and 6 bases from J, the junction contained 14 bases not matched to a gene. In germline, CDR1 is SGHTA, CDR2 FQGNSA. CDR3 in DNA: TGTGCCAGCAGCCGAACAGGGGGCGATCGTAGTGGCGAGCAGTACTTC. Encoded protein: CASSRTGGDRSGEQYF.

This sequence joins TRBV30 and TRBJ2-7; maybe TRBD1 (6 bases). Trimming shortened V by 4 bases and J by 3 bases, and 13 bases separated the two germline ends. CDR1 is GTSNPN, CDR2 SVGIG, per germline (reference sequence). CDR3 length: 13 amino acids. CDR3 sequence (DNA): TGTGCCTGGAATGGCGTACAGGGCTACGAGCAGTACTTC. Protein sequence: CAWNGVQGYEQYF.

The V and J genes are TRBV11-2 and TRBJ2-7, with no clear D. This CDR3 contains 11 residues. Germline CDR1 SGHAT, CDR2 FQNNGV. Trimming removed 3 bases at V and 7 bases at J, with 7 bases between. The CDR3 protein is CASSLSREQYF. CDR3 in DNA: TGTGCCAGCAGCTTGAGCAGGGAGCAGTACTTC. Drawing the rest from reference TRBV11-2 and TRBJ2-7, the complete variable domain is EAGVAQSPRYKIIEKRQSVAFWCNPISGHATLYWYQQILGQGPKLLIQFQNNGVVDDSQLPKDRFSAERLKGVDSTLKIQPAKLEDSAVYLCASSLSREQYFGPGTRLTVT.

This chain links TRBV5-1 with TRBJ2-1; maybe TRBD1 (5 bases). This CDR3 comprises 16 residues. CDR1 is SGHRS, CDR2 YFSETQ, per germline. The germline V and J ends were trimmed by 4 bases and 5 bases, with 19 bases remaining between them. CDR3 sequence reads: CASSLPKGALDNEQFF. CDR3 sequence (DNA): TGCGCCAGCAGCCTGCCTAAAGGGGCCCTGGACAATGAGCAGTTCTTC.

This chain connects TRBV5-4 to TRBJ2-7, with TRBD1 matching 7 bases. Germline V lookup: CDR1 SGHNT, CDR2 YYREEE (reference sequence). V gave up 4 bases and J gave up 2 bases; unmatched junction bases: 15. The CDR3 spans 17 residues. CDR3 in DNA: TGTGCCAGCAGCCCTCTCCGGAACAGGGGAACTCCCTACGAGCAGTACTTC. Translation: CASSPLRNRGTPYEQYF.

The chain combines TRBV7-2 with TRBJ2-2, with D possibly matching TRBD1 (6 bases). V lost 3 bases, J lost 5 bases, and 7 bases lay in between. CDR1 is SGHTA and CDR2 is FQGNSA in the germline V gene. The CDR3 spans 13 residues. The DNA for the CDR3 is TGTGCCAGCAGCTTCAGGGGAACCGGGGAGCTGTTTTTT. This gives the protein CASSFRGTGELFF.

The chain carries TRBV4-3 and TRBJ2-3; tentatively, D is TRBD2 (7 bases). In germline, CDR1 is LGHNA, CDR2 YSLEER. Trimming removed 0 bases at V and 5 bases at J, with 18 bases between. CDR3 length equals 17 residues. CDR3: CASSQDLRGARGDTQYF. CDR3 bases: TGCGCCAGCAGCCAAGATCTTCGGGGGGCTCGCGGAGATACGCAGTATTTT.

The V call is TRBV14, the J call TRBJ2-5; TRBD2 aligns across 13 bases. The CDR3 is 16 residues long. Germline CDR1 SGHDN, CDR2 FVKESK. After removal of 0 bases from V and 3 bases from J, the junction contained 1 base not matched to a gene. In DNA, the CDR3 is TGTGCCAGCAGCCAAGAAGGACTAGCGGGGGAAGAGACCCAGTACTTC. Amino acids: CASSQEGLAGEETQYF.

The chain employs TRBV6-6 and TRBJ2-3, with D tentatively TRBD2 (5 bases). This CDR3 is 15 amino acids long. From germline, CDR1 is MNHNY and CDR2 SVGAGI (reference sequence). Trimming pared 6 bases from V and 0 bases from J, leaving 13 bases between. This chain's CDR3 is CASRDEGLSTDTQYF. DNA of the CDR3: TGTGCCAGCAGAGACGAGGGTCTCAGCACAGATACGCAGTATTTT.

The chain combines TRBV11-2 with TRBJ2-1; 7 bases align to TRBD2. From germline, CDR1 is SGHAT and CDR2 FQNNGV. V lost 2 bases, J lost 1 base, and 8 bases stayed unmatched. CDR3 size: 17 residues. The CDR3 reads CASSLTSELYSYNEQFF. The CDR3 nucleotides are TGTGCCAGCAGCTTAACTAGCGAACTATATTCCTACAATGAGCAGTTCTTC.

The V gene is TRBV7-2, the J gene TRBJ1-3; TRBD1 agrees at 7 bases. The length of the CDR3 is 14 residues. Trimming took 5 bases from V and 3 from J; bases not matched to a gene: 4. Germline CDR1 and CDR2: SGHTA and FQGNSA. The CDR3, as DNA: TGTGCCAGCAGCCCGACAGGGAATGGAAACACCATATATTTT. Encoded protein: CASSPTGNGNTIYF.

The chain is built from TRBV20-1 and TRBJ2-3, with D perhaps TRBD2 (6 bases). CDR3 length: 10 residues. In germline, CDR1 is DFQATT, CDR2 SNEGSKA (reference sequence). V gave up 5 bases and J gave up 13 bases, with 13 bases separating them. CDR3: CSAVGTGEYF. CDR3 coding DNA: TGCAGTGCTGTCGGGACTGGGGAGTATTTT.

The CDR3 region has the DNA TGTGCCAGCTCTCGAGCACTAGCGGACTCCAGAGATACGCAGTATTTT. Protein product: CASSRALADSRDTQYF. This chain links TRBV18 with TRBJ2-3, with 8 bases identical to TRBD2. The V gene end was trimmed by 6 bases and the J gene end by 5 bases; junction bases not matched to a gene: 13. The CDR3 is 16 residues long. Germline CDR1 KGHSH, CDR2 LQKENI.

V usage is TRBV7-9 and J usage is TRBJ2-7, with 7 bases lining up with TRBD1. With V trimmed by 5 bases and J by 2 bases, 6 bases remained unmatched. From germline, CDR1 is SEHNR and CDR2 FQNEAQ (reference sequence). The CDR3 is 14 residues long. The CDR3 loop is CASSTWDRAYEQYF. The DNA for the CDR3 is TGTGCCAGCAGCACCTGGGACAGAGCCTACGAGCAGTACTTC. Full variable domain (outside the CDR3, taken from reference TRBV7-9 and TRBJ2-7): DTGVSQNPRHKITKRGQNVTFRCDPISEHNRLYWYRQTLGQGPEFLTYFQNEAQLEKSRLLSDRFSAERPKGSFSTLEIQRTEQGDSAMYLCASSTWDRAYEQYFGPGTRLTVT.

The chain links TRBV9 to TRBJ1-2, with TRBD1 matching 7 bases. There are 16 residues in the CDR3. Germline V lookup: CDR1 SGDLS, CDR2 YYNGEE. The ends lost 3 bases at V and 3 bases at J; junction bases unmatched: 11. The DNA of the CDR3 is TGTGCCAGCAGCGCCGGGACAGCCTTTCTAGACTATGGCTACACCTTC. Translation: CASSAGTAFLDYGYTF. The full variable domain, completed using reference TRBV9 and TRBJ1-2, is DSGVTQTPKHLITATGQRVTLRCSPRSGDLSVYWYQQSLDQGLQFLIQYYNGEERAKGNILERFSAQQFPDLHSELNLSSLELGDSALYFCASSAGTAFLDYGYTFGSGTRLTVV.

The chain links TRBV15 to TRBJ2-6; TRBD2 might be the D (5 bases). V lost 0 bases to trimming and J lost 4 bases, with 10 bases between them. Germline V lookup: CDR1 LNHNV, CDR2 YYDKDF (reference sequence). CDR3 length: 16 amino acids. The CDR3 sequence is CATSRESGSGANVLTF. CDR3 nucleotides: TGTGCCACCAGCAGAGAATCGGGATCGGGGGCCAACGTCCTGACTTTC.

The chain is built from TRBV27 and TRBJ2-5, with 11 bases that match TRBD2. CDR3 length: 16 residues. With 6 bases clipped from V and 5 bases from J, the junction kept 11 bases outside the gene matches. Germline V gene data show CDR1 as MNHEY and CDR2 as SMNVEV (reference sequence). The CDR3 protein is CASSPNGLAGGETQYF. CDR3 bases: TGTGCCAGCAGCCCGAATGGACTAGCGGGTGGTGAGACCCAGTACTTC.

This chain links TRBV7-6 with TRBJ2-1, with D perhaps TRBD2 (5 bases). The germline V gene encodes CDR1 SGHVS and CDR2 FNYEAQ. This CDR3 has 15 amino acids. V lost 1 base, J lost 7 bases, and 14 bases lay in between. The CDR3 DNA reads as TGTGCCAGCAGCTTAGGTGGGAGTGAAAGGAATGAGCAGTTCTTC. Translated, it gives CASSLGGSERNEQFF.

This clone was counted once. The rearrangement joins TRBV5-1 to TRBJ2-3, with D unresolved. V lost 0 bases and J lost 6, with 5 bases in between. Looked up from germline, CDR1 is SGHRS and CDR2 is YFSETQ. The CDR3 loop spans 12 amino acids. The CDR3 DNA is TGCGCCAGCAGCTTGGTCGTGGATACGCAGTATTTT. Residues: CASSLVVDTQYF.

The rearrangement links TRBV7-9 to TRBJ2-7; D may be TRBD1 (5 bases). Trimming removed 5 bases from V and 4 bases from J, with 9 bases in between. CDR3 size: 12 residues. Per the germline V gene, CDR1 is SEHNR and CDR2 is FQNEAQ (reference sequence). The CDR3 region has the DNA TGTGCCAGCAGCAATCGACAGTACGAGCAGTACTTC. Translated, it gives CASSNRQYEQYF.

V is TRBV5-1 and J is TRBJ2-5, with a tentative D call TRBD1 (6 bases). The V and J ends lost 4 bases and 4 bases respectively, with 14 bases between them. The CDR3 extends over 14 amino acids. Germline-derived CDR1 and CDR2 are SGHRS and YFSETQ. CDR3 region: CASSPTGQGETQYF. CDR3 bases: TGCGCCAGCAGCCCAACAGGGCAAGGAGAGACCCAGTACTTC.

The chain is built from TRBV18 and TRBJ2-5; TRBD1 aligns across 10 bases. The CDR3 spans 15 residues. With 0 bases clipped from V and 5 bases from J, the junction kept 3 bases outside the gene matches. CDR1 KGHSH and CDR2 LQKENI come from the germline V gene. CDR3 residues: CASSPPGTGVETQYF. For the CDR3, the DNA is TGTGCCAGCTCACCACCGGGGACAGGGGTTGAGACCCAGTACTTC. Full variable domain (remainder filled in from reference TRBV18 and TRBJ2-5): NAGVMQNPRHLVRRRGQEARLRCSPMKGHSHVYWYRQLPEEGLKFMVYLQKENIIDESGMPKERFSAEFPKEGPSILRIQQVVRGDSAAYFCASSPPGTGVETQYFGPGTRLLVL.

CDR3 DNA sequence: TGTGCCAGCAGTGACAGGGGTTCAAGGACCGGGGAGCTGTTTTTT. Encoded protein: CASSDRGSRTGELFF. This chain links TRBV6-4 with TRBJ2-2, with D possibly being TRBD1 (5 bases). This CDR3 has 15 residues. The ends were cut back, 2 bases at V and 5 bases at J, with 12 bases in the middle. Germline CDR1 MRHNA, CDR2 SNTAGT.

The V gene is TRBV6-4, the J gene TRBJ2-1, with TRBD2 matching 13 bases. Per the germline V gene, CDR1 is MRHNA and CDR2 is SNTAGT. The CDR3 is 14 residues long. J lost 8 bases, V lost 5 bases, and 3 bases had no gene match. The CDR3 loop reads CASSPTSGGYEQFF. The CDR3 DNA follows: TGTGCCAGCAGTCCGACTAGCGGGGGGTATGAGCAGTTCTTC.

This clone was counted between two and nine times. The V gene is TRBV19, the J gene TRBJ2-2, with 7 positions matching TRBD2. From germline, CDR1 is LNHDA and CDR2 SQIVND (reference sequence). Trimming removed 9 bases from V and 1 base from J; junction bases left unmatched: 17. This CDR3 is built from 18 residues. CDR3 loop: CASTYNFWAGENTGELFF. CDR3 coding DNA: TGTGCCAGCACATATAACTTCTGGGCGGGAGAGAACACCGGGGAGCTGTTTTTT.

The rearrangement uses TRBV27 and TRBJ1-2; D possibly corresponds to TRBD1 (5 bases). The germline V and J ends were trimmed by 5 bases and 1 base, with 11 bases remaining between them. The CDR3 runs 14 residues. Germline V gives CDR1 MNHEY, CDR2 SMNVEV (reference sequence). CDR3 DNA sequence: TGTGCCAGCAGTACCGGGACTCTTAACTATGGCTACACCTTC. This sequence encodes CASSTGTLNYGYTF.

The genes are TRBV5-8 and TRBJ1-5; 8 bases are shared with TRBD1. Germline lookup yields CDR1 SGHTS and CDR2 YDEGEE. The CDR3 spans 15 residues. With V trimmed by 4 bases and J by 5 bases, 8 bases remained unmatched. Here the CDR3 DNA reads TGTGCCAGCAGCCTCAGGGGGCTGGAATATCAGCCCCAGCATTTT. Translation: CASSLRGLEYQPQHF.

The CDR3 nucleotides read TGCGCCAGCAGCTCTCCGACAGGGGGCAGCTACGAGCAGTACTTC. Translated: CASSSPTGGSYEQYF. This rearrangement joins TRBV5-1 to TRBJ2-7; TRBD1 matches 10 bases. The length of the CDR3 is 15 residues. With 3 bases clipped from V and 3 bases from J, the junction kept 6 bases outside the gene matches. Germline loops: CDR1 SGHRS, CDR2 YFSETQ.